This TCR beta chain was recovered during a study of T cells in localized non-small cell lung cancer. Study results and limitations: There was an association of higher blood T cell density with longer overall survival. Out of the top 100 tumor clones, a median about 58 were seen in adjacent lung. Sequencing was restricted to one tumor region; therefore, heterogeneity remains possible. The study found T cell clonality highest in uninvolved adjacent lung, above tumor.

Sequencing was performed with immunoSEQ multiplex PCR; in TCRdb, only in-frame clones are kept and a portion is missing. Here the sample spans tens of thousands of clones, roughly 85% being singletons. In germline, CDR1 is SEHNR, CDR2 FQNEAQ (reference sequence). The CDR3 has 14 residues. V shed 4 bases and J shed 3 bases, with 13 bases lying between them. Points on this clone: Its antigen is unidentified.

The TCR was taken from a woman aged 40-70 years with stage I lung adenocarcinoma. V and J are TRBV7-9 and TRBJ2-7; no firm D call. The material sequenced was peripheral blood, taken before any cancer treatment. CDR3 region: CASSSYPGRYEQYF. For the CDR3, the DNA is TGTGCCAGCAGCTCATACCCTGGGCGCTACGAGCAGTACTTC.